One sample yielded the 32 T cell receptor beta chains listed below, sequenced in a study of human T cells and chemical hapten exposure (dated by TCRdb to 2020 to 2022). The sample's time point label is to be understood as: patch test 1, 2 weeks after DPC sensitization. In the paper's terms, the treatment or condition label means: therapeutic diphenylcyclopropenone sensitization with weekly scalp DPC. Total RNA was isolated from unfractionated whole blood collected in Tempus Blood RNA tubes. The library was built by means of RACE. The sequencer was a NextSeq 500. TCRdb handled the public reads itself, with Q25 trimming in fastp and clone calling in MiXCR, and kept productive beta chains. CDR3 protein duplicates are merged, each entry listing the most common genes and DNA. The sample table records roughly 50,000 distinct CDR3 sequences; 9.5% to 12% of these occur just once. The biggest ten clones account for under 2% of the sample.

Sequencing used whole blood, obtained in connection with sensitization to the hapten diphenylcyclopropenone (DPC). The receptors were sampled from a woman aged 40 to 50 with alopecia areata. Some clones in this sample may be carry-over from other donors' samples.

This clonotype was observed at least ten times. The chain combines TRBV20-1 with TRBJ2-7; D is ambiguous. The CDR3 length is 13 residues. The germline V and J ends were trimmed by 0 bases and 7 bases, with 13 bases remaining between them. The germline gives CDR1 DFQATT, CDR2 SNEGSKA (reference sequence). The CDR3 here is CSARDSRVGEQYF. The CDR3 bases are TGCAGTGCTAGAGATAGTAGGGTCGGAGAGCAGTACTTC.

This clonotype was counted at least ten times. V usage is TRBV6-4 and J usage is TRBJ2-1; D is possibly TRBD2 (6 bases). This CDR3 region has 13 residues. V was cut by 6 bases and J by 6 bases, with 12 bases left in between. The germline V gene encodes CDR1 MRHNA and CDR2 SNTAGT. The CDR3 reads CASSQTSRNEQFF. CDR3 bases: TGTGCCAGCAGCCAAACTAGCCGCAATGAGCAGTTCTTC.

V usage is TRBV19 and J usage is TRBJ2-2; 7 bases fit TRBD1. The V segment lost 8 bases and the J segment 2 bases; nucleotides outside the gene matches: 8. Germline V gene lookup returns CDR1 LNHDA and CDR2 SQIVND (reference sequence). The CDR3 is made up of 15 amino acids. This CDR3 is CASALQGSNTGELFF. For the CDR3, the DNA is TGTGCCAGTGCGTTACAGGGGTCTAACACCGGGGAGCTGTTTTTT.

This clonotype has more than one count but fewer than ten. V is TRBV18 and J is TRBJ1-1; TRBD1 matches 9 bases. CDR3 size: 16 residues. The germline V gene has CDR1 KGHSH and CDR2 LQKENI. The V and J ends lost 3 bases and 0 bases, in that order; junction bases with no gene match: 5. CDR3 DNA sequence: TGTGCCAGCTCACCCTTAACAGGGGGCGTGAACACTGAAGCTTTCTTT. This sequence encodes CASSPLTGGVNTEAFF. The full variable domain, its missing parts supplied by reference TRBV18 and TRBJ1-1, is NAGVMQNPRHLVRRRGQEARLRCSPMKGHSHVYWYRQLPEEGLKFMVYLQKENIIDESGMPKERFSAEFPKEGPSILRIQQVVRGDSAAYFCASSPLTGGVNTEAFFGQGTRLTVV.

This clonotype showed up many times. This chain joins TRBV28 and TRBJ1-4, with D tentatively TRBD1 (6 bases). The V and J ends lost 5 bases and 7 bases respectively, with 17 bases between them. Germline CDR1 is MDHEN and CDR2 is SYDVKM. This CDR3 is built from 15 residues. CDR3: CASSPGGAQGEKLFF. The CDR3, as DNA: TGTGCCAGCAGTCCCGGGGGGGCGCAAGGTGAAAAACTGTTTTTT. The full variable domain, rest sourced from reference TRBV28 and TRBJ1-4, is DVKVTQSSRYLVKRTGEKVFLECVQDMDHENMFWYRQDPGLGLRLIYFSYDVKMKEKGDIPEGYSVSREKKERFSLILESASTNQTSMYLCASSPGGAQGEKLFFGSGTQLSVL.

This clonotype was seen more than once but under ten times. Here the CDR3 reads CAISSPGQVPEQYF. The CDR3 DNA is TGTGCCATCAGCTCTCCGGGACAGGTCCCCGAGCAGTACTTC. The J gene is TRBJ2-7, the V gene TRBV10-3, with 8 bases aligning to TRBD1. This CDR3 spans 14 amino acids. J was trimmed by 6 bases and V by 6 bases; bases with no gene match: 10. The germline V gene has CDR1 ENHRY and CDR2 SYGVKD.

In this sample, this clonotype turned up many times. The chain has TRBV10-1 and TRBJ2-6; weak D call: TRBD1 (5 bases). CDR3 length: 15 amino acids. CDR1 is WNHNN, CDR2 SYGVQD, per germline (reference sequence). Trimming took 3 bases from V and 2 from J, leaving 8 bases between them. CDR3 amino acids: CASSDPGTGANVLTF. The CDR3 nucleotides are TGCGCCAGCAGTGACCCAGGGACTGGGGCCAACGTCCTGACTTTC.

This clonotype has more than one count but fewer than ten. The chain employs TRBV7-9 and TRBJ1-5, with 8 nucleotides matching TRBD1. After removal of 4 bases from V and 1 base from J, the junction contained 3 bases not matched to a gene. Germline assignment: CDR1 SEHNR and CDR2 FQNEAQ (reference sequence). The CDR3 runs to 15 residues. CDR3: CASSSWTGSNQPQHF. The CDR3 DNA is TGTGCCAGCAGCTCATGGACAGGGAGCAATCAGCCCCAGCATTTT. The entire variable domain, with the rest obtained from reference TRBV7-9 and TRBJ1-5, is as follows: DTGVSQNPRHKITKRGQNVTFRCDPISEHNRLYWYRQTLGQGPEFLTYFQNEAQLEKSRLLSDRFSAERPKGSFSTLEIQRTEQGDSAMYLCASSSWTGSNQPQHFGDGTRLSIL.

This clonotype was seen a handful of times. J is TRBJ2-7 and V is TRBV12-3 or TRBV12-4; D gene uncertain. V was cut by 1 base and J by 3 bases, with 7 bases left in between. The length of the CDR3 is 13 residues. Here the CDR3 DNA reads TGTGCCAGCAGTTTAGGGGCAGTCTACGAGCAGTACTTC. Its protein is CASSLGAVYEQYF.

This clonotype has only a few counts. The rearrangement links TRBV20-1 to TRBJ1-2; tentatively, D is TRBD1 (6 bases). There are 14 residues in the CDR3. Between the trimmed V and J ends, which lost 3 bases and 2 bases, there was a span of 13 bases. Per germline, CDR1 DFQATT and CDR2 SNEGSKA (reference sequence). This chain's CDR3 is CSASRPGVNYGYTF. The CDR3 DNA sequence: TGCAGTGCTAGTAGGCCAGGGGTAAACTATGGCTACACCTTC.

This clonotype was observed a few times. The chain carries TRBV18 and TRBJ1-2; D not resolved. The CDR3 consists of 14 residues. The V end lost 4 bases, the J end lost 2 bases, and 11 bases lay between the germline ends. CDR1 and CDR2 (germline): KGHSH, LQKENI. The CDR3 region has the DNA TGTGCCAGCTCACGAGGACCGTCCAACTATGGCTACACCTTC. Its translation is CASSRGPSNYGYTF.

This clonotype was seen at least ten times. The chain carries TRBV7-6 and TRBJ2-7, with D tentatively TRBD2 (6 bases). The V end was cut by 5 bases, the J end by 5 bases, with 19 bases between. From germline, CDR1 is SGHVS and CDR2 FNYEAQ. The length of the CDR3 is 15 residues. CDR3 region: CASSPLGPWEDEQYF. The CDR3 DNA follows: TGTGCCAGCAGCCCTCTGGGGCCATGGGAGGACGAGCAGTACTTC.

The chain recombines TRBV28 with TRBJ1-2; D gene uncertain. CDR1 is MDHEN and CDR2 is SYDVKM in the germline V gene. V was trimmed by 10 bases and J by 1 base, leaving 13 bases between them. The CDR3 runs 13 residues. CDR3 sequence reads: CATRGPLNYGYTF. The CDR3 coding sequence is TGTGCCACCCGTGGCCCCCTTAACTATGGCTACACCTTC.

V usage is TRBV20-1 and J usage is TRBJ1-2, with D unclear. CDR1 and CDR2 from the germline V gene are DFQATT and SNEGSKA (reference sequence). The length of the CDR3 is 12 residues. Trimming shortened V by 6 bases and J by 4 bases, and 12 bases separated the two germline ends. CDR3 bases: TGCAGTGCAGTACAGAGAGCCTATGGCTACACCTTC. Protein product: CSAVQRAYGYTF.

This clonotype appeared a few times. The CDR3 nucleotides are TGTGCCAGCAGCACGTCGGGGACAGATACGCAGTATTTT. Translating it yields CASSTSGTDTQYF. The chain carries TRBV3-1 and TRBJ2-3; D may be TRBD2 (5 bases). V was shortened by 5 bases and J by 3 bases, with 9 bases between the two germline ends. Germline V lookup: CDR1 LGHDT, CDR2 YNNKEL (reference sequence). The CDR3 is 13 residues long.

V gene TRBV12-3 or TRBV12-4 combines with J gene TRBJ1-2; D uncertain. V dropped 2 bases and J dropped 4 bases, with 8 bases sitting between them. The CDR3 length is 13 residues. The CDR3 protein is CASSLFQSYGYTF. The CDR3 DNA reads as TGTGCCAGCAGTTTATTCCAGAGCTATGGCTACACCTTC.

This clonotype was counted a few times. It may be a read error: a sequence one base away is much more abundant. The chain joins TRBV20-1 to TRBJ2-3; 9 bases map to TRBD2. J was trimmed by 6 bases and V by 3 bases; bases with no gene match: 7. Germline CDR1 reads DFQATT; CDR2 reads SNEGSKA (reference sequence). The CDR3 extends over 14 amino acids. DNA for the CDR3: TGCAGTGCTAGTTGGCGGGAGGGCGGGGATACGCAGTATTTT. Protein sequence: CSASWREGGDTQYF.

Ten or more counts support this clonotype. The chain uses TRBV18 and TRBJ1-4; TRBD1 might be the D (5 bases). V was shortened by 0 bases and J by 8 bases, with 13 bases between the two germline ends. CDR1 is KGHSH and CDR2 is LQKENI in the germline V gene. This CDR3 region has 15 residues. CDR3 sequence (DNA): TGTGCCAGCTCACCACCGATGGGGCCTGGGGAAAAACTGTTTTTT. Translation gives CASSPPMGPGEKLFF.

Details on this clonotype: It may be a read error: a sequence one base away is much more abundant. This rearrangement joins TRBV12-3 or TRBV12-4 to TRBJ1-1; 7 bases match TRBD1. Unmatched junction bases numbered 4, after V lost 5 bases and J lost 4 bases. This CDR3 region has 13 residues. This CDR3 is CASSMGQITEAFF. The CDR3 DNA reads TGTGCCAGCAGTATGGGACAGATCACTGAAGCTTTCTTT.

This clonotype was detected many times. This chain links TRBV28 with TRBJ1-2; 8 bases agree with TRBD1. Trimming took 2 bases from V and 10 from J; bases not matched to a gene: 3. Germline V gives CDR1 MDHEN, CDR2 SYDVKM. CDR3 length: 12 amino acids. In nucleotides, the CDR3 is TGTGCCAGCAGTTTACAGGGGGCGGACTACACCTTC. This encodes CASSLQGADYTF.

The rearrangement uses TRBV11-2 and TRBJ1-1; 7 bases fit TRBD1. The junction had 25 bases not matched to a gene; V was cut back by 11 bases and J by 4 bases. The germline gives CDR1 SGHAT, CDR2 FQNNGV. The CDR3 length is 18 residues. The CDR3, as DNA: TGTGCCGCATCAAGGGACAGCGCCAGTCGACTGGGACTCACTGAAGCTTTCTTT. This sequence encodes CAASRDSASRLGLTEAFF. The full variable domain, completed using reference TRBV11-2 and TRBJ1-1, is EAGVAQSPRYKIIEKRQSVAFWCNPISGHATLYWYQQILGQGPKLLIQFQNNGVVDDSQLPKDRFSAERLKGVDSTLKIQPAKLEDSAVYLCAASRDSASRLGLTEAFFGQGTRLTVV.

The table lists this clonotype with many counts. This chain's CDR3 is CASSPGTEYEQYF. CDR3 coding DNA: TGTGCCAGCTCCCCCGGGACAGAGTACGAGCAGTACTTC. This sequence joins TRBV18 and TRBJ2-7; TRBD1 agrees at 7 bases. Germline values: CDR1 KGHSH, CDR2 LQKENI. The CDR3 is made up of 13 amino acids. The V gene end was trimmed by 6 bases and the J gene end by 4 bases; junction bases not matched to a gene: 6. The variable domain in full, with the rest retrieved from reference TRBV18 and TRBJ2-7, is NAGVMQNPRHLVRRRGQEARLRCSPMKGHSHVYWYRQLPEEGLKFMVYLQKENIIDESGMPKERFSAEFPKEGPSILRIQQVVRGDSAAYFCASSPGTEYEQYFGPGTRLTVT.

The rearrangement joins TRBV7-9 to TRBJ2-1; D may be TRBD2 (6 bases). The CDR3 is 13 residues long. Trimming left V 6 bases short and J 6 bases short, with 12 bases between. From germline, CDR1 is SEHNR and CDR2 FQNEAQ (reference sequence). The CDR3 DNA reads TGTGCCAGCAGGGAGGGACTCCTCAATGAGCAGTTCTTC. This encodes CASREGLLNEQFF.

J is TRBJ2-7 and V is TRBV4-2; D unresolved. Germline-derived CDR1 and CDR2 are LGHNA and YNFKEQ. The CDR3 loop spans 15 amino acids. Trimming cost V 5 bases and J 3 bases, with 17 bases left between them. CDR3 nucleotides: TGTGCCAGCAGCGCCCAATACAGCTCACTCTACGAGCAGTACTTC. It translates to CASSAQYSSLYEQYF.

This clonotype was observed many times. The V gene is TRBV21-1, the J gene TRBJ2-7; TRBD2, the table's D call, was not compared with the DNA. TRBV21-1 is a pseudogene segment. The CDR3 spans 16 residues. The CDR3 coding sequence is TGTGCCAGCAGCGGAGGGAGCGGGGGGGCCTCCTACGAGCAGTACTTC. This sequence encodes CASSGGSGGASYEQYF.

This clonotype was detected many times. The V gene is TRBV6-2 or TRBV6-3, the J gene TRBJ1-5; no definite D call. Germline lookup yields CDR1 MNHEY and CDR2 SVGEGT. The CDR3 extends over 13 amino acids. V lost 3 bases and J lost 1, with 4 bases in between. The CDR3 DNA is TGTGCCAGCAGTTATTGGAGCAATCAGCCCCAGCATTTT. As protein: CASSYWSNQPQHF.

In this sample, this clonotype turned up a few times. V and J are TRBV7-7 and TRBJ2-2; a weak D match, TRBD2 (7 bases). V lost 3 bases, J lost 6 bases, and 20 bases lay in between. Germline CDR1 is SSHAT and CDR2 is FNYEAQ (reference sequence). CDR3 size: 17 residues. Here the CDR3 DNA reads TGTGCCAGCAGCTTGGTCACGGGGGGCCCCACACCCGGGGAGCTGTTTTTT. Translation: CASSLVTGGPTPGELFF.

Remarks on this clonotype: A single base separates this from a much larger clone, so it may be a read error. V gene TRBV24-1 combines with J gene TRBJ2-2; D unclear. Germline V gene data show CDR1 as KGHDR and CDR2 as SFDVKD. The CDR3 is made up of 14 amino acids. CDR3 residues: CVTSDDHITGELFF. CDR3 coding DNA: TGTGTCACCAGTGATGATCACATCACCGGGGAGCTGTTTTTT.

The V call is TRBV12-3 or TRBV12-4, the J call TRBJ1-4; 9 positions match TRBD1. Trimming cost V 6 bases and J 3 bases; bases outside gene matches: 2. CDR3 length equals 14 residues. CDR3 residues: CASSRQGANEKLFF. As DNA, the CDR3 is TGTGCCAGCAGCAGACAGGGGGCTAATGAAAAACTGTTTTTT.

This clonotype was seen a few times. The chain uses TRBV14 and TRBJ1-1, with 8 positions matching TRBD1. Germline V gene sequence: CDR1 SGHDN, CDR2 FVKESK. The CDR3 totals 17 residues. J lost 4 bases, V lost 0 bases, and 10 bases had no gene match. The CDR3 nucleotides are TGTGCCAGCAGCCAAGATAGTTGGGGACAGGCCCCCACTGAAGCTTTCTTT. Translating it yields CASSQDSWGQAPTEAFF.

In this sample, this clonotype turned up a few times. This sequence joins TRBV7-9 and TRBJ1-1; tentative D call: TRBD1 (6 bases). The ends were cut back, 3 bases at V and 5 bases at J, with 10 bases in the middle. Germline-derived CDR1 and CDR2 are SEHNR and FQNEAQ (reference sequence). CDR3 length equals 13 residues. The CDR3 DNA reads TGTGCCAGCAGCTTGGGGACACTGACTGAAGCTTTCTTT. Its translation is CASSLGTLTEAFF. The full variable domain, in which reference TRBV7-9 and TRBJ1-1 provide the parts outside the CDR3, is DTGVSQNPRHKITKRGQNVTFRCDPISEHNRLYWYRQTLGQGPEFLTYFQNEAQLEKSRLLSDRFSAERPKGSFSTLEIQRTEQGDSAMYLCASSLGTLTEAFFGQGTRLTVV.

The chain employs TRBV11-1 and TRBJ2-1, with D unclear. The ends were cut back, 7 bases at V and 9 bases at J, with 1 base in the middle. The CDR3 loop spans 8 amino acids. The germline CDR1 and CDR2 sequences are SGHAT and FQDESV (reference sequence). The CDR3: CASIEQFF. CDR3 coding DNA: TGTGCCAGCATTGAGCAGTTCTTC.